Listed below are T cell receptor beta chains from one sample, sequenced in a study of T cells in Graves' hyperthyroidism and ophthalmopathy. TCRdb fed the multiplex PCR reads into MiXCR, producing one record per CDR3 protein. The sample lists a few hundred thousand distinct CDR3 sequences; 15% to 19% were seen once. The specimen was blood. The receptors originated from a woman aged 25 to 39 with Graves' hyperthyroidism. Both conserved end residues are part of each CDR3. D genes are given only for firm matches. Not every row has a clone size; where given, it reads once, few, many or a size class.

v_call	j_call	d_call	clone_size	cdr3_aa	cdr3_nt
TRBV18	TRBJ1-6	TRBD1	.	CASSGSRDRNSPLHF	TGTGCCAGCTCGGGCTCCCGGGACAGAAATTCACCCCTCCACTTT
TRBV7-3	TRBJ2-1	.	few	CASSLTFGGRSSYNEQFF	TGTGCCAGCAGCTTAACATTCGGTGGCCGAAGCTCCTACAATGAGCAGTTCTTC
TRBV5-1	TRBJ2-1	.	many	CASSHPGGSYNEQFF	TGCGCCAGCAGTCATCCGGGTGGTTCCTACAATGAGCAGTTCTTC
TRBV20-1	TRBJ1-1	TRBD1	many	CSARIRQGRATEAFF	TGCAGTGCTAGGATCCGACAGGGCCGGGCGACTGAAGCTTTCTTT
TRBV28	TRBJ2-2	TRBD2	many	CASSAGGLAGNTGELFF	TGTGCCAGCAGCGCTGGTGGACTAGCGGGGAACACCGGGGAGCTGTTTTTT
TRBV27	TRBJ1-4	TRBD1	few	CASSLSGQGATNEKLFF	TGTGCCAGCAGTTTATCGGGACAGGGGGCAACTAATGAAAAACTGTTTTTT
TRBV7-9	TRBJ1-5	.	.	CASSLGAMGAQPQHF	TGTGCCAGCAGCTTAGGGGCCATGGGGGCTCAGCCCCAGCATTTT
TRBV29-1	TRBJ2-3	.	many	CSVVGELSRDTQYF	TGCAGCGTTGTTGGGGAGCTTTCCCGAGATACGCAGTATTTT
TRBV4-1	TRBJ2-1	TRBD2	.	CASSQQTSQPSSYNEQFF	TGCGCCAGCAGCCAACAGACTAGCCAGCCGAGCTCCTACAATGAGCAGTTCTTC
TRBV5-1	TRBJ2-1	TRBD2	many	CASRGLAGRDYNEQFF	TGCGCCAGCAGGGGGCTAGCGGGACGCGATTACAATGAGCAGTTCTTC
TRBV5-4	TRBJ2-2	TRBD1	few	CASTAPGQGKVGELFF	TGTGCCAGCACCGCACCGGGACAGGGGAAGGTTGGGGAGCTGTTTTTT
TRBV7-3	TRBJ1-1	.	many	CASSSAGDTEAFF	TGTGCCAGCAGCAGTGCCGGGGACACTGAAGCTTTCTTT
TRBV5-6	TRBJ2-1	TRBD2	.	CASSLVREDVYNEQFF	TGTGCCAGCAGCTTGGTACGGGAGGATGTGTACAATGAGCAGTTCTTC
TRBV7-8	TRBJ2-7	.	.	CASSSDWNYEQYF	TGTGCCAGCAGCTCGGACTGGAACTACGAGCAGTACTTC
TRBV7-2	TRBJ2-1	TRBD2	many	CASSMSSGRTNEQFF	TGTGCCAGCAGCATGTCTAGCGGGAGAACGAATGAGCAGTTCTTC
TRBV2	TRBJ2-1	.	.	CASSLVGLSYNEQFF	TGTGCCAGCAGCTTGGTAGGTTTATCCTACAATGAGCAGTTCTTC
TRBV24-1	TRBJ2-1	.	.	CATSDLSGSSYNEQFF	TGTGCCACCAGTGATTTATCCGGTAGCTCCTACAATGAGCAGTTCTTC
TRBV28	TRBJ2-7	.	many	CASSLLHKSYEQYF	TGTGCCAGCAGTTTACTGCACAAGAGCTACGAGCAGTACTTC
TRBV7-6	TRBJ1-4	.	many	CASSQRDIGDGAYGKLFF	TGTGCCAGCAGCCAACGGGACATCGGAGATGGGGCCTACGGAAAACTGTTTTTT
TRBV7-2	TRBJ2-1	TRBD2	.	CASSSHPWRELGNEQFF	TGTGCCAGCAGCTCCCACCCGTGGCGGGAGTTGGGGAATGAGCAGTTCTTC
TRBV9	TRBJ2-4	TRBD2	few	CASSATPGEGNIQYF	TGTGCCAGCAGCGCCACCCCCGGGGAGGGAAACATTCAGTACTTC
TRBV15	TRBJ1-6	.	many	CATSSYRENSPLHF	TGTGCCACCAGCAGCTACAGGGAAAATTCACCCCTCCACTTT
TRBV28	TRBJ1-5	.	many	CASSQGLEQPQHF	TGTGCCAGCAGCCAGGGGTTGGAGCAGCCCCAGCATTTT
TRBV14	TRBJ1-2	.	few	CASSQVKNYGYTF	TGTGCCAGCAGCCAAGTGAAGAACTATGGCTACACCTTC
TRBV7-9	TRBJ2-1	.	.	CASSLDPGNSYNEQFF	TGTGCCAGCAGCTTAGACCCGGGCAACTCCTACAATGAGCAGTTCTTC
TRBV20-1	TRBJ2-2	TRBD2	few	CSAKGRGTGELFF	TGCAGTGCTAAGGGGAGGGGAACCGGGGAGCTGTTTTTT
TRBV28	TRBJ1-5	.	many	CASSLGQYRGIGNQPQHF	TGTGCCAGCAGTTTAGGACAATATCGGGGCATCGGCAATCAGCCCCAGCATTTT
TRBV30	TRBJ1-2	.	many	CAWLGTLYGYTF	TGTGCCTGGCTCGGGACTCTCTATGGCTACACCTTC
TRBV28	TRBJ2-7	TRBD1	many	CASSQGGTGISDQYF	TGTGCCAGCAGTCAGGGGGGGACAGGGATTTCCGATCAGTACTTC
TRBV20-1	TRBJ2-1	.	.	CSASGVTYNEQFF	TGCAGTGCTAGCGGGGTTACCTACAATGAGCAGTTCTTC
TRBV20-1	TRBJ2-1	.	many	CSARVGNEQFF	TGCAGTGCTAGAGTGGGCAATGAGCAGTTCTTC
TRBV28	TRBJ2-1	.	.	CASILSADSSYNGQFF	TGTGCCAGCATCCTCTCGGCGGACAGCTCCTACAATGGGCAATTCTTC
TRBV5-4	TRBJ2-1	.	.	CASSSTSGTLYNEQFF	TGTGCCAGCAGCTCCACTTCCGGGACTCTCTACAATGAGCAGTTCTTC
TRBV5-6	TRBJ2-5	TRBD2	few	CASSLVGFYREDQETQYF	TGTGCCAGCAGCTTGGTTGGGTTTTATCGGGAGGACCAAGAGACCCAGTACTTC
TRBV30	TRBJ1-3	.	many	CAWSVRRDMLSGNTIYF	TGTGCCTGGAGTGTACGCAGGGACATGCTCTCTGGAAACACCATATATTTT
TRBV20-1	TRBJ1-6	TRBD1	.	CSARVGRGHNSPLHF	TGCAGTGCTAGGGTCGGGAGGGGGCATAATTCACCCCTCCACTTT
TRBV19	TRBJ2-1	TRBD2	.	CASSISAGGHNEQFF	TGTGCCAGTAGTATTTCAGCGGGAGGGCACAATGAGCAGTTCTTC
TRBV5-1	TRBJ2-2	TRBD2	many	CASSFAGDTGELFF	TGCGCCAGCAGCTTTGCGGGAGACACCGGGGAGCTGTTTTTT
TRBV5-6	TRBJ2-3	TRBD2	many	CASSLRLAGETIDTQYF	TGTGCCAGCAGCCTAAGACTAGCGGGAGAGACTATAGATACGCAGTATTTT
TRBV24-1	TRBJ2-3	.	.	CATSDLGRETDTQYF	TGTGCCACCAGTGATTTGGGCAGGGAAACAGATACGCAGTATTTT
TRBV2	TRBJ2-1	.	many	CASILVANEQFF	TGTGCCAGTATACTCGTAGCAAATGAGCAGTTCTTC
TRBV18	TRBJ1-1	.	.	CASSPSARGWTEAFF	TGTGCCAGCTCACCGTCGGCGAGGGGGTGGACTGAAGCTTTCTTT
TRBV25-1	TRBJ1-2	.	.	CASSVSGGGLYGYTF	TGTGCCAGCAGTGTCTCGGGGGGGGGCTTATATGGCTACACCTTC